Below, one T cell receptor (beta chain) is given with its context. Its antigen is not known. Sequenced by immunoSEQ multiplex PCR; TCRdb stores in-frame clones only, minus some. The sample gives 2 million to 3 million clones, around 94% of which show up once; roughly 0.13% is in the top ten. The data originate from a study of shared clonotypes between healthy human individuals. This CDR3 contains 15 residues. Germline CDR1 reads SGHTS; CDR2 reads YDEGEE. V dropped 4 bases and J dropped 3; count of bases not matched to a gene: 7. A split of CD4+ cells into CD45RA+ naive and CD45RA-negative memory subsets was performed. The study, taken as a whole, reports: A small donor pool kept down the genetic and exposure-history diversity that was represented. A handful of donors showed sharing of roughly 5% of naive CD4 clonotypes.

The sample comprised naive CD4+ T cells sorted from blood. Subset in this sample: CD45RA+ positively selected. The TCR comes from a man aged 18 to 30 in good health. V is TRBV5-8 and J is TRBJ2-7; 10 bases agree with TRBD2. The CDR3 region is CASSQSSGSFYEQYF. CDR3 nucleotides: TGTGCCAGCAGCCAATCTAGCGGGAGCTTCTACGAGCAGTACTTC. The variable domain in full, completed from reference TRBV5-8 and TRBJ2-7, reads EAGVTQSPTHLIKTRGQQATLRCSPISGHTSVYWYQQALGLGLQFLLWYDEGEERNRGNFPPRFSGRQFPNYSSELNVNALELEDSALYLCASSQSSGSFYEQYFGPGTRLTVT.